Following are 9 T cell receptor beta chains from one sample sequenced in a study of blood T cell repertoires in COVID-19. The table came from immunoSEQ multiplex PCR; TCRdb's copy has only in-frame clones and leaves some out. The sample contains around 58,000 clones, about four fifths of which appear only once. Sequencing input: PBMCs or T cells enriched from blood (not recorded which). The receptor source for this set is a middle-aged woman with acute COVID-19.

This chain uses TRBV13 with TRBJ1-1; perhaps TRBD1 as D (5 bases). This CDR3 is 13 amino acids long. From germline, CDR1 is PRHDT and CDR2 FYEKMQ (reference sequence). Trimming shortened V by 6 bases and J by 5 bases, and 13 bases separated the two germline ends. The CDR3 DNA sequence: TGTGCCAGCAGGCAGGGTTTCGGGACTGAAGCTTTCTTT. Residues: CASRQGFGTEAFF.

The chain recombines TRBV10-3 with TRBJ1-1; weak D call: TRBD1 (6 bases). Germline CDR1 is ENHRY and CDR2 is SYGVKD. CDR3 length: 14 residues. V lost 6 bases and J 0 bases, leaving 11 bases between the germline ends. This CDR3 is CAISDRPMNTEAFF. The DNA of the CDR3 is TGTGCCATCAGCGACAGGCCCATGAACACTGAAGCTTTCTTT.

The chain has TRBV5-4 and TRBJ2-2; 8 nucleotides agree with TRBD1. Germline assignment: CDR1 SGHNT and CDR2 YYREEE (reference sequence). The CDR3 extends over 15 amino acids. J was trimmed by 5 bases and V by 4 bases; bases with no gene match: 7. This CDR3 reads CASSPGQVDTGELFF. Here the CDR3 DNA reads TGTGCCAGCAGCCCGGGACAGGTAGATACCGGGGAGCTGTTTTTT.

The V gene is TRBV27, the J gene TRBJ2-3, with 9 bases matching TRBD2. This CDR3 contains 16 residues. Germline V gene lookup returns CDR1 MNHEY and CDR2 SMNVEV (reference sequence). J lost 5 bases, V lost 3 bases, and 9 bases had no gene match. CDR3 sequence reads: CASSLGLASRLDTQYF. The CDR3 bases are TGTGCCAGCAGTTTGGGACTAGCCTCCCGATTAGATACGCAGTATTTT.

The chain uses TRBV27 and TRBJ2-1; TRBD2 agrees at 11 bases. Germline-derived CDR1 and CDR2 are MNHEY and SMNVEV (reference sequence). The CDR3 runs 17 residues. V was clipped by 3 bases and J by 4 bases; unmatched bases: 8. CDR3 coding DNA: TGTGCCAGCAGTTTGACTCGACTAGCGGGAACGTACAATGAGCAGTTCTTC. This translates into CASSLTRLAGTYNEQFF.

This clone was seen just once. The chain carries TRBV18 and TRBJ2-7, with TRBD1 matching 9 bases. The CDR3 loop spans 14 amino acids. The germline gives CDR1 KGHSH, CDR2 LQKENI. Trimming at V came to 5 bases and at J to 5 bases, leaving 7 bases not matched to a gene. The DNA for the CDR3 is TGTGCCAGCTCATTCACAGGGGGCTCGAACGAGCAGTACGTC. This encodes CASSFTGGSNEQYV.

This sequence joins TRBV27 and TRBJ1-6; TRBD1 is a possible D gene (5 bases). Trimming cost V 5 bases and J 7 bases, with 18 bases left between them. CDR1 MNHEY and CDR2 SMNVEV come from the germline V gene (reference sequence). This CDR3 has 16 amino acids. The chain's CDR3 is CASSGSVGAGNSPLHF. In DNA form, the CDR3 reads TGTGCCAGCAGTGGGTCTGTAGGGGCCGGGAATTCACCCCTCCACTTT.

The V gene is TRBV6-5, the J gene TRBJ1-6; TRBD1 might be the D (5 bases). CDR1 MNHEY and CDR2 SVGAGI come from the germline V gene. The CDR3 sequence is 12 residues long. V shed 10 bases and J shed 11 bases, with 15 bases lying between them. This chain's CDR3 is CANGRRGPPLHF. The CDR3 DNA sequence: TGTGCCAACGGAAGAAGGGGTCCACCCCTCCACTTT.

The gene calls are TRBV5-1 and TRBJ2-1; 9 nucleotides agree with TRBD1. The CDR3 spans 16 residues. Per the germline V gene, CDR1 is SGHRS and CDR2 is YFSETQ. With 0 bases clipped from V and 4 bases from J, the junction kept 5 bases outside the gene matches. The CDR3 here is CASSLEGTGLYNEQFF. The CDR3 DNA sequence: TGCGCCAGCAGCTTGGAGGGGACAGGGCTTTACAATGAGCAGTTCTTC. The variable domain in full, with the rest retrieved from reference TRBV5-1 and TRBJ2-1, is KAGVTQTPRYLIKTRGQQVTLSCSPISGHRSVSWYQQTPGQGLQFLFEYFSETQRNKGNFPGRFSGRQFSNSRSEMNVSTLELGDSALYLCASSLEGTGLYNEQFFGPGTRLTVL.